This TCR beta chain was found in a study of T cells after yellow fever vaccination. Study-wide findings and caveats: Clonotypes appearing in both CD4 and CD8 compartments existed, and their share was small. At around 96% for CD4 and about 87% for CD8, most primary-vaccination clones showed up again after the booster.

The length of the CDR3 is 14 residues. Looked up from germline, CDR1 is SGHNT and CDR2 is YYREEE (reference sequence). Trimming removed 0 bases from V and 6 bases from J; junction bases left unmatched: 3. Remarks on this clonotype: Its antigen is unknown.

5'RACE template switching produced TCR cDNA carrying a universal primer site and UMIs. TCRdb re-analysed the 5' RACE reads in MiXCR, keeping a single row per CDR3 protein. The table has some 560,000 distinct CDR3 sequences, about a fifth seen once. This sequence was found in a man between 25 and 39 years old who received the YFV17D yellow fever vaccine. This material consisted of PBMCs, taken 15 days after the yellow fever booster vaccination. The chain has TRBV5-4 and TRBJ2-7, with 10 nucleotides matching TRBD2. CDR3 in DNA: TGTGCCAGCAGCTTGGGGGGACTAGCGAGCGAGCAGTACTTC. The encoded protein is CASSLGGLASEQYF.